This T cell receptor (beta chain) emerged from a study of T-cell reconstitution after alpha-beta-depleted transplantation in children. The study, taken as a whole, reports: There were some patients whose high TCRbeta diversity at day 60 came from surviving recipient T cells and thymic progenitors.

Construction of the TCRbeta library involved unique molecular identifiers. TCRdb analysed the PCR reads with MiXCR anew, one entry per CDR3 protein. Among 700,000 to 950,000 distinct CDR3 sequences listed, roughly 15% were seen once. In regard to this clonotype: Its antigen remains unknown.

Sequencing used PBMCs, mostly from graft donor cells, obtained 360 days after TCRalphabeta/CD19-depleted stem cell transplant. This TCR was recovered from a male patient between 10 and 17 years old who had a stem cell transplant for acute lymphoblastic leukemia, so the T cells may come from the graft donor.

CDR3 nucleotides: TGTGCCAGCAGCCAAGATGGGTCGACCCTTGAAGCTTTCTTT. It translates to CASSQDGSTLEAFF. This chain uses TRBV3-1 with TRBJ1-1, with no clear D. Germline CDR1 reads LGHDT; CDR2 reads YNNKEL (reference sequence). This CDR3 is 14 amino acids long. Deletions cut 0 bases from V and 7 bases from J, with 12 bases between.